The 21 T cell receptor beta chains reported below all come from one sample, sequenced in a study of beta chain features in type 1 diabetes. Expressed TCRB transcripts were sequenced after all isolated RNA was converted to cDNA. Here immunoSEQ multiplex PCR was the method, and the copy in TCRdb shows in-frame clones only, minus some. This table has 250,000 to 300,000 clones, approximately 8% appearing once. The sequenced material came from central memory CD4+ T cells from blood. The receptors here all came from a woman younger than 30 in good health.

This clone was recorded many times. The same CDR3 is also encoded by other DNA sequences in this sample. The rearrangement joins TRBV7-9 to TRBJ1-5; D is possibly TRBD1 (5 bases). V shed 6 bases and J shed 6 bases, with 12 bases lying between them. Germline V gene lookup returns CDR1 SEHNR and CDR2 FQNEAQ (reference sequence). This CDR3 comprises 13 residues. CDR3 sequence: CASSSTQGQPQHF. The CDR3 region has the DNA TGTGCCAGCAGTAGCACGCAGGGTCAGCCCCAGCATTTT.

This rearrangement joins TRBV5-4 to TRBJ1-1; tentative D call: TRBD1 (5 bases). The CDR3 totals 15 residues. Germline CDR1 reads SGHNT; CDR2 reads YYREEE (reference sequence). V shed 0 bases and J shed 1 base, with 10 bases lying between them. CDR3 in amino acids: CASSLAKRGNTEAFF. In DNA, the CDR3 is TGTGCCAGCAGCTTGGCCAAGAGGGGGAACACTGAAGCTTTCTTT.

This clone was detected only a few times. The gene calls are TRBV5-6 and TRBJ2-7, with TRBD1 identical over 8 bases. V lost 2 bases and J lost 6; bases outside the gene matches: 7. Germline lookup yields CDR1 SGHDT and CDR2 YYEEEE. The CDR3 has 14 residues. In DNA form, the CDR3 reads TGTGCCAGCAGCTTCGGACAGGGTGCGGGCGAGCAGTACTTC. As protein: CASSFGQGAGEQYF.

This clone came up many times. The chain is built from TRBV5-1 and TRBJ2-5, with a weak D call TRBD1 (6 bases). The CDR3 has 14 residues. In germline, CDR1 is SGHRS, CDR2 YFSETQ. With 0 bases removed from V and 3 bases from J, the gap between germline ends came to 9 bases. CDR3 bases: TGCGCCAGCAGCTTGGCTAACAGGGAAGAGACCCAGTACTTC. This encodes CASSLANREETQYF.

J is TRBJ2-5 and V is TRBV4-3; D is unresolved. Trimming cost V 1 base and J 4 bases, with 7 bases left between them. The germline CDR1 and CDR2 sequences are LGHNA and YSLEER. The CDR3 totals 13 residues. The CDR3 nucleotides read TGCGCCAGCAGCCAAGGGGGAACAGAGACCCAGTACTTC. It yields the protein CASSQGGTETQYF.

A few counts support this clone. V gene TRBV6-6 combines with J gene TRBJ2-1; 8 nucleotides align to TRBD1. The V segment lost 5 bases and the J segment 7 bases; nucleotides outside the gene matches: 7. Per germline, CDR1 MNHNY and CDR2 SVGAGI (reference sequence). This CDR3 comprises 14 residues. As DNA, the CDR3 is TGTGCCAGCAGTCCAGCAAGACAGGGGAATGAGCAGTTCTTC. Translated: CASSPARQGNEQFF.

The V call is TRBV7-8, the J call TRBJ1-2; the D is unclear. Germline V CDR1 and CDR2: SGHVS, FQNEAQ. The CDR3 consists of 15 residues. V was pared by 4 bases and J by 0 bases, with 12 bases between. CDR3 in amino acids: CASSYVGSPNYGYTF. In nucleotides, the CDR3 is TGTGCCAGCAGCTACGTGGGGAGTCCTAACTATGGCTACACCTTC. Full variable domain (remainder filled in from reference TRBV7-8 and TRBJ1-2): GAGVSQSPRYKVAKRGQDVALRCDPISGHVSLFWYQQALGQGPEFLTYFQNEAQLDKSGLPSDRFFAERPEGSVSTLKIQRTQQEDSAVYLCASSYVGSPNYGYTFGSGTRLTVV.

V usage is TRBV7-2 and J usage is TRBJ1-2; D remains ambiguous. V was pared by 0 bases and J by 4 bases, with 12 bases between. This CDR3 comprises 15 residues. Germline V lookup: CDR1 SGHTA, CDR2 FQGNSA. CDR3 coding DNA: TGTGCCAGCAGCTTAGCGCTAGGAAGGGCCTATGGCTACACCTTC. It encodes CASSLALGRAYGYTF. The full variable domain, in which reference TRBV7-2 and TRBJ1-2 provide the parts outside the CDR3, is GAGVSQSPSNKVTEKGKDVELRCDPISGHTALYWYRQSLGQGLEFLIYFQGNSAPDKSGLPSDRFSAERTGGSVSTLTIQRTQQEDSAVYLCASSLALGRAYGYTFGSGTRLTVV.

The CDR3 nucleotides are TGTGCCAGCAGCGTAGGATTCGAAGAGACCCAGTACTTC. It encodes CASSVGFEETQYF. This chain connects TRBV9 to TRBJ2-5; no reliable D call. The CDR3 extends over 13 amino acids. With 0 bases removed from V and 3 bases from J, the gap between germline ends came to 6 bases. Germline V CDR1 and CDR2: SGDLS, YYNGEE.

This clone was seen a few times. This chain links TRBV11-1 with TRBJ1-2; the D gene is possibly TRBD1 (6 bases). CDR3 length equals 15 residues. The germline V gene has CDR1 SGHAT and CDR2 FQDESV (reference sequence). Trimming cost V 5 bases and J 8 bases, with 21 bases left between them. CDR3 DNA: TGTGCCAGCAGCCAAAACAAGGACAGATTACGAGGCTACACCTTC. Encoded protein: CASSQNKDRLRGYTF.

This chain connects TRBV18 to TRBJ2-7; D gene uncertain. The length of the CDR3 is 13 residues. V shed 0 bases and J shed 3 bases, with 6 bases lying between them. The germline gives CDR1 KGHSH, CDR2 LQKENI. The CDR3 region has the DNA TGTGCCAGCTCACCACCGGGTCACTACGAGCAGTACTTC. Protein: CASSPPGHYEQYF. Full variable domain (outside the CDR3, taken from reference TRBV18 and TRBJ2-7): NAGVMQNPRHLVRRRGQEARLRCSPMKGHSHVYWYRQLPEEGLKFMVYLQKENIIDESGMPKERFSAEFPKEGPSILRIQQVVRGDSAAYFCASSPPGHYEQYFGPGTRLTVT.

V and J are TRBV13 and TRBJ2-7, with 7 positions matching TRBD1. Germline V gene data show CDR1 as PRHDT and CDR2 as FYEKMQ (reference sequence). The V gene end was trimmed by 6 bases and the J gene end by 2 bases; junction bases not matched to a gene: 13. The CDR3 has 16 amino acids. The CDR3 protein is CASSSTRQGRTYEQYF. CDR3 coding DNA: TGTGCCAGCAGTAGTACCCGACAGGGCCGAACCTACGAGCAGTACTTC.

About this clone itself: The same CDR3 arises from other DNA sequences in this sample as well. The CDR3 nucleotides are TGCGCCAGCAGTCCGGGAGGGGACAATGAGCAGTTCTTC. Its protein is CASSPGGDNEQFF. This chain connects TRBV5-1 to TRBJ2-1; TRBD2 aligns across 8 bases. Per germline, CDR1 SGHRS and CDR2 YFSETQ. CDR3 length equals 13 residues. The trim removed 5 bases at V and 5 bases at J, leaving 3 bases unmatched.

The V and J genes are TRBV14 and TRBJ2-5; D not certain. CDR1 and CDR2 from the germline V gene are SGHDN and FVKESK. Trimming removed 5 bases from V and 1 base from J, with 8 bases in between. The CDR3 spans 13 residues. Here the CDR3 reads CASSVGLQETQYF. CDR3 coding DNA: TGTGCCAGCAGCGTCGGGCTCCAAGAGACCCAGTACTTC.

This clone was observed a few times. The CDR3 loop reads CASSSREAFF. The CDR3, as DNA: TGTGCCAGCAGTTCGAGAGAAGCTTTCTTT. The chain has TRBV28 and TRBJ1-1, with D uncertain. Germline CDR1 MDHEN, CDR2 SYDVKM. Trimming took 4 bases from V and 8 from J, leaving 5 bases between them. This CDR3 contains 10 residues.

The gene calls are TRBV7-2 and TRBJ2-5; 8 bases are shared with TRBD2. The ends lost 8 bases at V and 6 bases at J; junction bases unmatched: 8. This CDR3 is 13 amino acids long. CDR1 is SGHTA and CDR2 is FQGNSA in the germline V gene. CDR3 in amino acids: CASEVAGGQTQYF. The DNA for the CDR3 is TGTGCCAGCGAGGTGGCGGGGGGTCAGACCCAGTACTTC. The full variable domain, its missing parts supplied by reference TRBV7-2 and TRBJ2-5, is GAGVSQSPSNKVTEKGKDVELRCDPISGHTALYWYRQSLGQGLEFLIYFQGNSAPDKSGLPSDRFSAERTGGSVSTLTIQRTQQEDSAVYLCASEVAGGQTQYFGPGTRLLVL.

The chain links TRBV5-1 to TRBJ1-1; 7 nucleotides match TRBD1. This CDR3 contains 16 residues. From germline, CDR1 is SGHRS and CDR2 YFSETQ. Trimming at V came to 7 bases and at J to 4 bases, leaving 16 bases not matched to a gene. The CDR3 region has the DNA TGCGCCAGCGGCCGTGGAGGGGGCAGCGTCGGCACTGAAGCTTTCTTT. This translates into CASGRGGGSVGTEAFF.

This chain links TRBV23-1 with TRBJ1-5; D is uncertain. TRBV23-1 is reported as an ORF; its role is uncertain. V was trimmed by 3 bases and J by 5 bases, leaving 14 bases between them. The CDR3 has 15 residues. For the CDR3, the DNA is TGCGCCAGCAGTCATCGGCAGGTCGGGGATCAGCCCCAGCATTTT. It yields the protein CASSHRQVGDQPQHF.

As regards this clone: The junction differs from germline at one of its ends, possibly a read error. The gene calls are TRBV5-4 and TRBJ2-3; D is ambiguous. In germline, CDR1 is SGHNT, CDR2 YYREEE (reference sequence). The CDR3 runs to 14 residues. CDR3 residues: CASSQGLHKDTQYF. CDR3 nucleotides: TGCGCCAGCAGCCAAGGTCTGCACAAGGATACGCAGTATTTT.

With regard to this clone: The sample contains more than one DNA sequence encoding this CDR3. The V gene is TRBV6-6, the J gene TRBJ1-2, with 8 bases identical to TRBD1. The CDR3 spans 14 residues. From germline, CDR1 is MNHNY and CDR2 SVGAGI (reference sequence). Unmatched junction bases numbered 8, after V lost 6 bases and J lost 5 bases. The CDR3 DNA reads as TGTGCCAGCAGCCCCGACAGGGGCGGGTATGGCTACACCTTC. Translated, it gives CASSPDRGGYGYTF.

For the CDR3, the DNA is TGTGCCAGCTCACCGGGCAGGGTCACAGATACGCAGTATTTT. It specifies CASSPGRVTDTQYF. The V call is TRBV18, the J call TRBJ2-3, with D possibly TRBD1 on 5 matching bases. The V end was cut by 3 bases, the J end by 2 bases, with 9 bases between. The length of the CDR3 is 14 residues. Germline V lookup: CDR1 KGHSH, CDR2 LQKENI.